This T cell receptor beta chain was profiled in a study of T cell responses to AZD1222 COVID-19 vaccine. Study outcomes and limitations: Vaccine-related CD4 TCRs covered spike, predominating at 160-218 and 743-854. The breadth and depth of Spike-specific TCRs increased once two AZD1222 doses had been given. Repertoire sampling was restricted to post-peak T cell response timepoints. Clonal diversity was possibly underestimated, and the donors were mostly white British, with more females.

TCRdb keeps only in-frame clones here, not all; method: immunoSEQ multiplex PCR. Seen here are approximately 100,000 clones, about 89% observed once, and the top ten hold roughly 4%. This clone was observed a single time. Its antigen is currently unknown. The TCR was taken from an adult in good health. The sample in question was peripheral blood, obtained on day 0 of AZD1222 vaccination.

CDR3 in amino acids: CASSLAPLSVSLKMNTEAFF. The CDR3, as DNA: TGTGCCAGCAGCTTAGCGCCCCTTTCTGTCTCATTAAAAATGAACACTGAAGCTTTCTTT. The V and J genes are TRBV7-2 and TRBJ1-1; D gene ambiguous. The CDR3 is made up of 20 amino acids. V lost 0 bases and J lost 0, with 23 bases in between. Germline loops: CDR1 SGHTA, CDR2 FQGNSA. The full variable domain, with the rest looked up from reference TRBV7-2 and TRBJ1-1, is GAGVSQSPSNKVTEKGKDVELRCDPISGHTALYWYRQSLGQGLEFLIYFQGNSAPDKSGLPSDRFSAERTGGSVSTLTIQRTQQEDSAVYLCASSLAPLSVSLKMNTEAFFGQGTRLTVV.